A selection of T cell receptor beta chains follows, all from one sample in a study of blood T cell repertoires in COVID-19. The data were produced by immunoSEQ multiplex PCR, yet TCRdb's version contains in-frame clones alone and is incomplete. The profile shows about 120,000 clones, around four fifths of them singletons. Sequenced sample: peripheral blood. These receptors were obtained from a man aged 80 or over with active or convalescent COVID-19. The conserved cysteine and the conserved F or W are not part of the CDR3 here. The D gene is left open where the match is weak.

v_call: TRBV6-5
d_call: -
cdr3_aa: ASSYTGSTEAF

v_call: TRBV28
d_call: TRBD1
cdr3_aa: ASRLGTGGNQPQH

v_call: TRBV6-5
d_call: -
cdr3_aa: ASSYAEGYSDTQY

v_call: TRBV7-2
d_call: TRBD1
cdr3_aa: ASSPGTANQPQH

v_call: TRBV2
d_call: TRBD1
cdr3_aa: ASSESGTVETQY

v_call: TRBV19
d_call: TRBD1
cdr3_aa: ASTSGQVRSPLH

v_call: TRBV7-2
d_call: -
cdr3_aa: ASSFDFRDTEAF

v_call: TRBV5-8
d_call: -
cdr3_aa: ASSLGQLNQPQH

v_call: TRBV5-1
d_call: TRBD2
cdr3_aa: ASSPGQASGGETQY

v_call: TRBV28
d_call: TRBD1
cdr3_aa: ASSAGTGREAF

v_call: TRBV7-8
d_call: TRBD2
cdr3_aa: ASSRSSGGPVTQY